This TCR beta chain originates from a study of cytomegalovirus exposure and HLA in healthy donors. Study-wide findings and caveats: The majority of CMV-associated TCR beta chains were reported as apparently HLA-restricted in a later analysis.

Per the germline V gene, CDR1 is SGHRS and CDR2 is YFSETQ. The CDR3 has 15 residues. Trimming removed 3 bases from V and 7 bases from J; junction bases left unmatched: 10. As for this clone: Its antigen is currently unknown.

Vbeta (60) and Jbeta (13) primers were used in the PCR. Assay used: immunoSEQ multiplex PCR; TCRdb lists only in-frame clones, some missing. The sample includes around 150,000 clones, around 75% of them seen just once. This TCR was sampled from a man between 35 and 55 years old in good health and CMV-seronegative. The sample was PBMCs. V and J are TRBV5-1 and TRBJ1-2, with TRBD1 matching over 9 bases. The CDR3 protein is CASSSGQGSLAGYTF. The CDR3 region has the DNA TGCGCCAGCAGCTCTGGACAGGGGAGTCTGGCTGGCTACACCTTC.